These T cell receptor beta chains were read from a single sample in a study of vaccination and CD4 T cells after COVID-19. For these receptors, no antigen is known. TCRdb analysed the PCR reads with MiXCR anew, one entry per CDR3 protein. Among 6,000 to 7,000 distinct CDR3 sequences listed, around three quarters were seen once. The sequencing input was CD4+ T cells from blood, cultured in vitro. These receptors originate from a human donor in good health. CDR3s include the opening cysteine and the closing phenylalanine or tryptophan. D genes are given only for firm matches. Some rows have no size entry. The others give once, few or many, or a class for an expanded clone.

j_call v_call clone_size d_call cdr3_aa cdr3_nt
TRBJ2-7 TRBV7-8 - - CASSPPLRENPRGEQYF TGTGCCAGCAGCCCCCCCTTGCGGGAGAATCCCAGGGGCGAGCAGTACTTC
TRBJ1-6 TRBV6-5 - TRBD1 CASSYSNGGFAGGSPLHF TGTGCCAGCAGTTACTCGAACGGGGGTTTTGCAGGGGGCTCACCCCTCCACTTT
TRBJ1-6 TRBV30 - TRBD1 CAWDRASYNSPLHF TGTGCCTGGGACAGGGCCTCCTATAATTCACCCCTCCACTTT
TRBJ2-5 TRBV20-1 - TRBD1 CSARRGTGPETQYF TGCAGTGCTAGACGGGGGACAGGGCCAGAGACCCAGTACTTC
TRBJ2-1 TRBV7-8 few TRBD2 CASSQGLVAYNEQFF TGTGCCAGCAGTCAGGGACTAGTAGCCTACAATGAGCAGTTCTTC
TRBJ2-5 TRBV2 few TRBD2 CASGSTTGGLLGETQYF TGTGCCAGCGGATCGACTACGGGAGGGCTATTAGGGGAGACCCAGTACTTC
TRBJ1-6 TRBV7-9 - TRBD1 CASSFGQGAGSSPLHF TGTGCCAGCAGCTTCGGACAGGGGGCTGGTAGTTCACCCCTCCACTTT
TRBJ1-1 TRBV20-1 - - CSARDGTDEAFF TGCAGTGCTAGAGACGGGACGGACGAAGCTTTCTTT
TRBJ1-2 TRBV12-3/TRBV12-4 - - CASSLIGAGDGYTF TGTGCCAGCAGTTTAATAGGGGCAGGGGATGGCTACACCTTC
TRBJ2-3 TRBV19 - - CASSILLTDTQYF TGTGCCAGTAGTATACTGCTCACAGATACGCAGTATTTT
TRBJ2-5 TRBV7-9 - TRBD2 CASSLVGGTHQETQYF TGTGCCAGCAGCTTAGTCGGGGGGACTCACCAAGAGACCCAGTACTTC
TRBJ2-1 TRBV5-4 once TRBD2 CASSSQGGLAGGRYNEQFF TGTGCCAGCAGCTCCCAGGGAGGACTAGCGGGAGGACGGTACAATGAGCAGTTCTTC
TRBJ1-2 TRBV6-1 - TRBD1 CASSEAQGAYGYTF TGTGCCAGCAGTGAAGCTCAGGGGGCCTATGGCTACACCTTC
TRBJ2-3 TRBV7-9 few TRBD2 CASSFGGSTDTQYF TGTGCCAGCAGTTTCGGGGGGTCCACAGATACGCAGTATTTT
TRBJ1-4 TRBV27 - TRBD1 CASSLVIPGQGARSEKLFF TGTGCCAGCAGTTTAGTCATCCCGGGACAGGGGGCGAGGAGTGAAAAACTGTTTTTT
TRBJ2-5 TRBV12-3/TRBV12-4 once - CASSFGGLETQYF TGTGCCAGCAGTTTCGGGGGGCTGGAGACCCAGTACTTC
TRBJ1-5 TRBV11-2 few - CASSLVFGGSQPQHF TGTGCCAGCAGCTTAGTCTTCGGGGGTTCTCAGCCCCAGCATTTT
TRBJ2-3 TRBV6-1 - - CASNPGGTDTQYF TGTGCCAGCAACCCTGGGGGTACAGATACGCAGTATTTT
TRBJ1-5 TRBV20-1 - - CSASGTLSNQPQHF TGCAGTGCTAGCGGGACTCTTAGCAATCAGCCCCAGCATTTT
TRBJ1-1 TRBV6-1 - - CASSPGTRNTEAFF TGTGCCAGCAGTCCCGGGACAAGGAACACTGAAGCTTTCTTT
TRBJ1-5 TRBV27 medium-sized - CASSLSGAWGPSNQPQHF TGTGCCAGCAGTTTATCGGGGGCATGGGGCCCGAGCAATCAGCCCCAGCATTTT
TRBJ1-3 TRBV27 - - CASSLTRFGNTIYF TGTGCCAGCAGTTTAACAAGGTTCGGAAACACCATATATTTT
TRBJ1-2 TRBV2 - TRBD1 CASSQTGTGFNYGYTF TGTGCCAGCAGTCAGACCGGGACAGGGTTTAACTATGGCTACACCTTC